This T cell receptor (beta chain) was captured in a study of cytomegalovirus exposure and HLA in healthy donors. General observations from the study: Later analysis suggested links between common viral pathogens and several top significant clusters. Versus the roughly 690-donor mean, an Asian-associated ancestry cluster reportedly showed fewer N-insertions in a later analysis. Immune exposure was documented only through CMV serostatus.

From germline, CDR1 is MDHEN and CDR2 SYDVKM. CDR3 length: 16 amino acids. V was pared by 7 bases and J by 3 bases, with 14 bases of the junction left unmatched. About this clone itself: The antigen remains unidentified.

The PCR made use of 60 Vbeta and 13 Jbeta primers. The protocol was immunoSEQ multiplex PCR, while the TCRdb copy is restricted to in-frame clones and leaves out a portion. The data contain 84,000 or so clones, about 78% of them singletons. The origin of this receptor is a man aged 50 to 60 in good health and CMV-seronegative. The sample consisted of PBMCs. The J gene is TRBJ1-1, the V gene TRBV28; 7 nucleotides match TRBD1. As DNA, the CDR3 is TGTGCCAGCACCCTCAAGAGAGGGACAGCTTACACTGAAGCTTTCTTT. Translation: CASTLKRGTAYTEAFF.